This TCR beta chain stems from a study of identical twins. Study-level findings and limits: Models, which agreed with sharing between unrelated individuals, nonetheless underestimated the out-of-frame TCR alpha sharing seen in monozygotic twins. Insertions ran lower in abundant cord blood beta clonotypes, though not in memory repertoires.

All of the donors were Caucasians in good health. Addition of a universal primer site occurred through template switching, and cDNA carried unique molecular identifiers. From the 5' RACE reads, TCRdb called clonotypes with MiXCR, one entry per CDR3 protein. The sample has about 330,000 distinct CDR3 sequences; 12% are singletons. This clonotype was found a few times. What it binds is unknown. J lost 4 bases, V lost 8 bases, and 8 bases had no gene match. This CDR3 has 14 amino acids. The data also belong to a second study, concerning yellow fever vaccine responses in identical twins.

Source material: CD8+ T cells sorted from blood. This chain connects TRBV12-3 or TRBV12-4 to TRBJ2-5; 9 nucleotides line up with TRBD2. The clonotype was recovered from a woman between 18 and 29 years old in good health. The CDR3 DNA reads TGTGCCAGCCGGACGAGCGGGGGGATAGAGACCCAGTACTTC. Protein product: CASRTSGGIETQYF.